This T cell receptor beta chain came from a study of control samples from healthy donors and cancer patients. Germline CDR1 GTSNPN, CDR2 SVGIG (reference sequence). The CDR3 covers 15 residues. V was pared by 3 bases and J by 6 bases, with 5 bases of the junction left unmatched. The protocol was immunoSEQ multiplex PCR, while the TCRdb copy is restricted to in-frame clones and leaves out a portion. The repertoire has 45,000 to 60,000 clones, roughly 94% of them found once; the top ten carry around 4.2%. The sequenced material came from blood. The clonotype was recovered from a young man in good health. The V gene is TRBV30, the J gene TRBJ2-2, with 12 bases matching TRBD1. CDR3 coding DNA: TGTGCCTGGAGGATGGGACAGGGGGCTGCCGGGGAGCTGTTTTTT. Its protein product is CAWRMGQGAAGELFF.